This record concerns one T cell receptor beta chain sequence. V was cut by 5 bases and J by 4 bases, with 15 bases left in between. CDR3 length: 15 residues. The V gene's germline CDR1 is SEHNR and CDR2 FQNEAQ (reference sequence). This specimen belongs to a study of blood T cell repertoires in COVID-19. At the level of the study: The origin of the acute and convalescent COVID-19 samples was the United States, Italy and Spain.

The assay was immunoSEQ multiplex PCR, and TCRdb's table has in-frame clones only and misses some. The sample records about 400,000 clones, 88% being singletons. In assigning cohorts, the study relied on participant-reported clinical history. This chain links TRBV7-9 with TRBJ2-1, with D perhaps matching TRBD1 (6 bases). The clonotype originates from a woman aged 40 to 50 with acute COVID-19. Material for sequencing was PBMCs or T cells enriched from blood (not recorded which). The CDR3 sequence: CASSHTGISYNEQFF. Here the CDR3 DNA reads TGTGCCAGCAGCCATACAGGGATAAGTTACAATGAGCAGTTCTTC.